These T cell receptor beta chains were read from a single sample in a study of OX40 agonist ivuxolimab in advanced cancers. Some clones are missing from TCRdb's copy, which holds only in-frame ones; the method was immunoSEQ multiplex PCR. The sample records about 67,000 clones, about 88% being singletons. Sample: CD4+ or CD8+ T cells sorted from blood, taken in a trial of the OX40 agonist ivuxolimab. These receptors originate from an adult with an advanced solid tumor such as melanoma, head and neck, liver or kidney cancer. CDR3s include the opening cysteine and the closing phenylalanine or tryptophan. D genes are given only for firm matches. Rows give clone size only sometimes, using once, few, many, or a class for an expanded clone.

>TRBV18|TRBD1|TRBJ2-5|.
CASSPETGGETQYF
TGTGCCAGCTCACCTGAGACAGGGGGAGAGACCCAGTACTTC
>TRBV28|.|TRBJ2-7|.
CASSLEAFRYEQYF
TGTGCCAGCAGTTTAGAGGCTTTCCGCTACGAGCAGTACTTC
>TRBV6-5|TRBD1|TRBJ2-7|.
CASSRDRVVEQYF
TGTGCCAGCAGCCGGGACAGGGTGGTCGAGCAGTACTTC
>TRBV19|.|TRBJ2-6|.
CASSPEWGSGANVLTF
TGTGCCAGTAGTCCCGAGTGGGGGTCTGGGGCCAACGTCCTGACTTTC
>TRBV5-1|.|TRBJ1-3|few
CASSERTSSGNTIYF
TGCGCCAGCAGCGAAAGGACGAGCTCTGGAAACACCATATATTTT
>TRBV29-1|TRBD2|TRBJ2-3|.
CSVTAGGPPDTQYF
TGCAGCGTGACAGCGGGAGGGCCCCCAGATACGCAGTATTTT
>TRBV5-1|TRBD2|TRBJ2-7|.
CASSWASGSVYEQYF
TGCGCCAGCAGCTGGGCTAGCGGGAGTGTCTACGAGCAGTACTTC
>TRBV2|.|TRBJ2-3|few
CASSEGGEDTQYF
TGTGCCAGCAGTGAAGGAGGAGAAGATACGCAGTATTTT
>TRBV5-4|.|TRBJ1-6|.
CASSWGTDYNSPLHF
TGTGCCAGCAGCTGGGGAACAGATTATAATTCACCCCTCCACTTT
>TRBV28|.|TRBJ1-5|.
CASSPDSFNQPQHF
TGTGCCAGCAGTCCTGACAGTTTCAATCAGCCCCAGCATTTT
>TRBV4-2|.|TRBJ1-4|.
CASSKGIGLNEKLFF
TGTGCCAGCAGCAAAGGGATAGGCCTAAATGAAAAACTGTTTTTT
>TRBV4-2|TRBD2|TRBJ2-4|once
CATSPGLAGGPENIQYF
TGTGCCACCTCACCTGGACTAGCGGGGGGCCCAGAAAACATTCAGTACTTC
>TRBV30|.|TRBJ2-5|once
CAWTPTGRETQYF
TGTGCCTGGACCCCGACAGGAAGGGAGACCCAGTACTTC
>TRBV30|.|TRBJ1-1|.
CAWSTMAEAFF
TGTGCCTGGAGTACTATGGCTGAAGCTTTCTTT
>TRBV7-3|.|TRBJ2-1|.
CASSSTGYNEQFF
TGTGCCAGCAGCTCAACAGGCTACAATGAGCAGTTCTTC
>TRBV27|.|TRBJ2-1|.
CASSFRGHNSYNEQFF
TGTGCCAGCAGTTTCCGGGGCCACAACTCCTACAATGAGCAGTTCTTC
>TRBV11-3|.|TRBJ2-1|.
CASSLGARGSGDEQFF
TGTGCCAGCAGCTTAGGGGCTAGGGGATCTGGGGATGAGCAGTTCTTC
>TRBV7-7|TRBD1|TRBJ2-5|.
CASSLGRTGETQYF
TGTGCCAGCAGCTTAGGGCGGACAGGAGAGACCCAGTACTTC
>TRBV25-1|.|TRBJ2-6|once
CASSDPVRAGANVLTF
TGTGCCAGCAGTGACCCCGTAAGGGCTGGGGCCAACGTCCTGACTTTC
>TRBV19|.|TRBJ2-3|.
CASSPWDTNFTDTQYF
TGTGCCAGTAGTCCATGGGACACTAACTTCACAGATACGCAGTATTTT
>TRBV7-2|.|TRBJ1-5|.
CASSIGGQSHQPQHF
TGTGCCAGCAGCATAGGAGGACAGTCCCATCAGCCCCAGCATTTT
>TRBV6-5|.|TRBJ2-5|.
CASSPEFSRETQYF
TGTGCCAGCAGTCCCGAGTTCTCCCGAGAGACCCAGTACTTC
>TRBV5-4|.|TRBJ2-3|.
CASSLAGGEVADTQYF
TGTGCCAGCAGCTTGGCTGGGGGCGAAGTTGCAGATACGCAGTATTTT
>TRBV28|TRBD1|TRBJ2-3|.
CASSLPPGGLGDTQYF
TGTGCCAGCAGTCTTCCTCCAGGGGGCTTAGGGGATACGCAGTATTTT
>TRBV25-1|TRBD1|TRBJ2-1|once
CASSQGARNEQFF
TGTGCCAGCAGCCAGGGGGCGCGCAATGAGCAGTTCTTC
>TRBV29-1|.|TRBJ2-7|.
CSVGRDTTYEQYF
TGCAGCGTGGGTAGAGACACCACCTACGAGCAGTACTTC
>TRBV4-2|TRBD2|TRBJ2-5|.
CASSQDRLAGGEETQYF
TGTGCCAGCAGCCAAGATCGCCTAGCGGGGGGGGAGGAGACCCAGTACTTC
>TRBV28|.|TRBJ1-5|.
CASGDPVNQPQHF
TGTGCCAGCGGCGACCCGGTCAATCAGCCCCAGCATTTT
>TRBV9|.|TRBJ2-1|.
CASSVAGEQFF
TGTGCCAGCAGCGTAGCCGGAGAGCAGTTCTTC
>TRBV10-3|TRBD1|TRBJ2-1|.
CAISHADRGRDEQFF
TGTGCCATCAGCCACGCGGACAGGGGGAGGGATGAGCAGTTCTTC
>TRBV11-2|TRBD1|TRBJ1-5|.
CASSGDRAQPQHF
TGTGCCAGCAGCGGGGACAGGGCTCAGCCCCAGCATTTT
>TRBV19|TRBD2|TRBJ2-7|.
CASTGTSRSYEQYF
TGTGCCAGTACCGGGACTAGCAGATCCTACGAGCAGTACTTC
>TRBV15|.|TRBJ1-1|once
CATSGGGARDTEAFF
TGTGCCACCAGCGGGGGGGGAGCCCGTGACACTGAAGCTTTCTTT
>TRBV4-1|.|TRBJ2-7|once
CASSQADSFSSYEQYF
TGCGCCAGCAGCCAAGCCGACAGCTTCAGCTCCTACGAGCAGTACTTC
>TRBV7-6|.|TRBJ1-1|.
CASSFGYRDTEAFF
TGTGCCAGCAGCTTCGGTTACAGGGACACTGAAGCTTTCTTT
>TRBV10-3|.|TRBJ2-2|.
CATLAEDRGELFF
TGTGCCACCTTAGCGGAGGACCGCGGGGAGCTGTTTTTT
>TRBV6-1|TRBD1|TRBJ1-6|.
CAQQGTYNSPLHF
TGTGCCCAACAGGGGACGTACAATTCACCCCTCCACTTT
>TRBV28|TRBD2|TRBJ2-5|.
CASNSGGTETQYF
TGTGCCAGCAACTCGGGAGGTACGGAGACCCAGTACTTC
>TRBV5-1|.|TRBJ1-5|.
CASSLGDVSNQPQHF
TGCGCCAGCAGCTTGGGGGACGTTAGCAATCAGCCCCAGCATTTT
>TRBV7-6|.|TRBJ2-1|.
CASSLARANEQFF
TGTGCCAGCAGCTTAGCTAGGGCAAATGAGCAGTTCTTC
>TRBV14|.|TRBJ2-2|.
CASSLFSTGELFF
TGTGCCAGCAGCCTATTCTCCACCGGGGAGCTGTTTTTT